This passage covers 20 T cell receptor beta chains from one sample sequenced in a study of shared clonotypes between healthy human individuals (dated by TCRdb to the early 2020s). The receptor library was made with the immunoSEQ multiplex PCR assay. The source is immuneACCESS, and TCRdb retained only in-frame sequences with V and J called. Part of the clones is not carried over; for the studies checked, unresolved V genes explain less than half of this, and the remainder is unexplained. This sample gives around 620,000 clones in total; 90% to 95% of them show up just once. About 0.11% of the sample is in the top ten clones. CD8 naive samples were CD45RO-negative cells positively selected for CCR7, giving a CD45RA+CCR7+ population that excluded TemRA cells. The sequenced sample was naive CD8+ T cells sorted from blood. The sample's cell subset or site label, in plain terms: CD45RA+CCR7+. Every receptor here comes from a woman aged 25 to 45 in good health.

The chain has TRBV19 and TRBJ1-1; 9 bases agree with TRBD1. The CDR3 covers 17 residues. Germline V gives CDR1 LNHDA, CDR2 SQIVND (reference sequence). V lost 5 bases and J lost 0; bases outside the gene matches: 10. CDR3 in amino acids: CASSWDRDLLVNTEAFF. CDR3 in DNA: TGTGCCAGTAGTTGGGACAGGGATCTTTTGGTGAACACTGAAGCTTTCTTT.

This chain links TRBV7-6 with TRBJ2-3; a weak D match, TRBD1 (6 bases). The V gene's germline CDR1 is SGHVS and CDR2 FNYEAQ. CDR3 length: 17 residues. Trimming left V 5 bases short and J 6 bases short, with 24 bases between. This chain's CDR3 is CASSQFLWVGANDTQYF. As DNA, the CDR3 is TGTGCCAGCAGCCAGTTCCTTTGGGTGGGGGCCAACGATACGCAGTATTTT.

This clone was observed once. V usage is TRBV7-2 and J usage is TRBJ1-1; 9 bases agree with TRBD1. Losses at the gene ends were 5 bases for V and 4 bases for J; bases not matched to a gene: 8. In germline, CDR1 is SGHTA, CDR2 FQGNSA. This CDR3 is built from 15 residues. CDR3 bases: TGTGCCAGCAGCCTCTGGGACAGGGTGGGCACTGAAGCTTTCTTT. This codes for CASSLWDRVGTEAFF.

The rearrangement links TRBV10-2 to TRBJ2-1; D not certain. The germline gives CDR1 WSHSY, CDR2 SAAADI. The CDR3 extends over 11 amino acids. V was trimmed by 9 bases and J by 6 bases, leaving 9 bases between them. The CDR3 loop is CASGVPNEQFF. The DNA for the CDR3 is TGCGCCAGTGGGGTGCCCAATGAGCAGTTCTTC.

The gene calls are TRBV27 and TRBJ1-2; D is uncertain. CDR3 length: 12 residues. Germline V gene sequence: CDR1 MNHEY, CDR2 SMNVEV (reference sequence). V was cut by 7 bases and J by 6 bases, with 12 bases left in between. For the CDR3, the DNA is TGTGCCAGCACCGTTATCGGAGATGGCTACACCTTC. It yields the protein CASTVIGDGYTF.

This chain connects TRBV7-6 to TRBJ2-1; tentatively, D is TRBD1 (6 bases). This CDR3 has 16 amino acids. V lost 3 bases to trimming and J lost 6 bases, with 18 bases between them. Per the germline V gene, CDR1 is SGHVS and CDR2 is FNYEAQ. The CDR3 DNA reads TGTGCCAGCAGCTTTACGGTCTGGCAGGGGATCAATGAGCAGTTCTTC. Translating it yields CASSFTVWQGINEQFF. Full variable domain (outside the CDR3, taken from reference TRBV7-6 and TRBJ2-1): GAGVSQSPRYKVTKRGQDVALRCDPISGHVSLYWYRQALGQGPEFLTYFNYEAQQDKSGLPNDRFSAERPEGSISTLTIQRTEQRDSAMYRCASSFTVWQGINEQFFGPGTRLTVL.

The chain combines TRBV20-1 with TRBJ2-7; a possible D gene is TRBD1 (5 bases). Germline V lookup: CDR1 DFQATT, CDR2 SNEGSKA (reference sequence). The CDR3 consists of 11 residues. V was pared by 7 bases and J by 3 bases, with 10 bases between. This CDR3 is CSGREGYEQYF. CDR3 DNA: TGCAGTGGCAGGGAAGGCTACGAGCAGTACTTC.

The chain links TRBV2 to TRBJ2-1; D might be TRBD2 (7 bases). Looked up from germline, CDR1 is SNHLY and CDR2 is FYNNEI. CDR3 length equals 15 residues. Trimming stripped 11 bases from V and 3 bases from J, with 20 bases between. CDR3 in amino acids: CAPHKRGGVYNEQFF. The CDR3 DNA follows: TGTGCCCCACACAAGAGGGGGGGAGTCTACAATGAGCAGTTCTTC.

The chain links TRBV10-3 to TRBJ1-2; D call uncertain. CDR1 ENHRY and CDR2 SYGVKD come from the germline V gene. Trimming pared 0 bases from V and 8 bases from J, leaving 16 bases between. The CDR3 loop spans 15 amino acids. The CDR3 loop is CAISESQSSLRGYTF. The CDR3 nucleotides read TGTGCCATCAGTGAGTCTCAATCGAGTCTGCGCGGCTACACCTTC.

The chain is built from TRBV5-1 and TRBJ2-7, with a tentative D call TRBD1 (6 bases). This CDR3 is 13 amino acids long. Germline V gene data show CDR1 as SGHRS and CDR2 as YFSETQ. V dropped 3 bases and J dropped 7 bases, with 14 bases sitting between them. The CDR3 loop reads CASSSGQLEEQYF. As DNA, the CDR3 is TGCGCCAGCAGCTCGGGACAACTTGAAGAGCAGTACTTC. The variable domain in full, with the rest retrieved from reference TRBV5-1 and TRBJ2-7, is KAGVTQTPRYLIKTRGQQVTLSCSPISGHRSVSWYQQTPGQGLQFLFEYFSETQRNKGNFPGRFSGRQFSNSRSEMNVSTLELGDSALYLCASSSGQLEEQYFGPGTRLTVT.

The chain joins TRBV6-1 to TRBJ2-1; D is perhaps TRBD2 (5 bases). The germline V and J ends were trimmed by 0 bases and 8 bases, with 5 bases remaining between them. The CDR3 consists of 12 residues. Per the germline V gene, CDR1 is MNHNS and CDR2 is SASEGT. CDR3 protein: CASSEARDEQFF. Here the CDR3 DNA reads TGTGCCAGCAGTGAAGCGCGGGATGAGCAGTTCTTC.

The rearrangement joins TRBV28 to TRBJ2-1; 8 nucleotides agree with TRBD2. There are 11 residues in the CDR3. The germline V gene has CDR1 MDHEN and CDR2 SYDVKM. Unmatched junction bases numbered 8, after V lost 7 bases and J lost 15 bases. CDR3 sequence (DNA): TGTGCCAGCACCCCGGGGGGGCCCCGGTTCTTC. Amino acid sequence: CASTPGGPRFF.

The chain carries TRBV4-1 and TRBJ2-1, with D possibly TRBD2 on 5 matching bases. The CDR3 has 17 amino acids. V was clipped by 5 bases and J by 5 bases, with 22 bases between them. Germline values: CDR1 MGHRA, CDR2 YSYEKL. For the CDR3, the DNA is TGCGCCAGCAGCTTGCGACGGTCCGTAGCGCTCGACAATGAGCAGTTCTTC. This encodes CASSLRRSVALDNEQFF.

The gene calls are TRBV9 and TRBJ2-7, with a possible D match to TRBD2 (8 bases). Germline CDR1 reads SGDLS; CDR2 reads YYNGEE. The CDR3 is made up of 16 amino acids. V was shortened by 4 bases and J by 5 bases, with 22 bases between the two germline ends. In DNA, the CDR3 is TGTGCCAGCAGCCCCCGCCGCAGTAGCGGGACAGACGAGCAGTACTTC. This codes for CASSPRRSSGTDEQYF.

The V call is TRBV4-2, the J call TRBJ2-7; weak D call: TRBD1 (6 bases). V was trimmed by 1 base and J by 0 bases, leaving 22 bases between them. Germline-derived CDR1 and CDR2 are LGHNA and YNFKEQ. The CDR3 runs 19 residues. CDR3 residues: CASSQGLSFVGRGSYEQYF. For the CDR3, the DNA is TGTGCCAGCAGCCAAGGATTAAGTTTCGTGGGCAGGGGCTCCTACGAGCAGTACTTC.

The DNA of the CDR3 is TGTGCCAGCAGCGGTGGGGAAAGGGTTCACGCCGGGGAGCTGTTTTTT. Translation: CASSGGERVHAGELFF. The chain combines TRBV7-9 with TRBJ2-2; no clear D. This CDR3 spans 16 amino acids. Trimming shortened V by 5 bases and J by 6 bases, and 19 bases separated the two germline ends. Germline CDR1 and CDR2: SEHNR and FQNEAQ (reference sequence).

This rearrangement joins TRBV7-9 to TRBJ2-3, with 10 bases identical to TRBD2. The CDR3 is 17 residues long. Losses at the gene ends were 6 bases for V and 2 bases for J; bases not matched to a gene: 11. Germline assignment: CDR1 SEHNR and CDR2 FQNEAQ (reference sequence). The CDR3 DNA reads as TGTGCCAGCAGTGATTTAGCGGGAGGAAGGGTCACAGATACGCAGTATTTT. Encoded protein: CASSDLAGGRVTDTQYF.

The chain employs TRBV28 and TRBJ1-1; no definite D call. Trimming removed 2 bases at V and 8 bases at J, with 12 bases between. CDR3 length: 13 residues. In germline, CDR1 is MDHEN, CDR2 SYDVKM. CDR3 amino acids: CASSLRATPEAFF. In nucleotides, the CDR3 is TGTGCCAGCAGTTTAAGGGCCACCCCAGAAGCTTTCTTT.

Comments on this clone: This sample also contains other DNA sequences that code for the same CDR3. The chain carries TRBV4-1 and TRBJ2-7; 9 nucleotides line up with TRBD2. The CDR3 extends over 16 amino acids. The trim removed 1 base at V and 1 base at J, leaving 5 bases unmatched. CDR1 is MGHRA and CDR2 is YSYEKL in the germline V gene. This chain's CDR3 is CASSQGPSGVSYEQYF. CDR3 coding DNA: TGCGCCAGCAGCCAAGGACCTAGCGGGGTTTCCTACGAGCAGTACTTC.

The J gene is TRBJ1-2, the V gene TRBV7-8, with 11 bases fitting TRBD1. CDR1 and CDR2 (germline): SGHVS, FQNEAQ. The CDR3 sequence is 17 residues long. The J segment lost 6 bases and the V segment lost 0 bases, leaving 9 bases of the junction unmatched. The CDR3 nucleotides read TGTGCCAGCAGCTTAGCGCCTCCGGGACAGGGGGATGATGGCTACACCTTC. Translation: CASSLAPPGQGDDGYTF.